The 21 T cell receptor beta chains given below trace back to one sample, sequenced in a study of blood T cell repertoires in COVID-19. The data were produced by immunoSEQ multiplex PCR, yet TCRdb's version contains in-frame clones alone and is incomplete. The data contain around 250,000 clones, 70% to 90% of them seen just once; the ten biggest clones take up 15% to 19%. Sample: PBMCs or T cells enriched from blood (not recorded which). The origin of the receptors is a man aged 18 to 30 who had recovered from COVID-19.

The chain employs TRBV5-1 and TRBJ2-3; 8 bases are shared with TRBD2. Germline values: CDR1 SGHRS, CDR2 YFSETQ. The CDR3 runs 14 residues. The ends lost 6 bases at V and 2 bases at J; junction bases unmatched: 5. The CDR3 here is CASTQTSDTDTQYF. The CDR3 region has the DNA TGCGCCAGCACTCAGACTAGCGACACAGATACGCAGTATTTT.

The rearrangement links TRBV29-1 to TRBJ2-5; D gene uncertain. CDR1 and CDR2 (germline): SQVTM, ANQGSEA. V was shortened by 4 bases and J by 3 bases, with 15 bases between the two germline ends. This CDR3 has 14 amino acids. The DNA of the CDR3 is TGCAGCGTTGGGTCGTCAGCGAACAAAGAGACCCAGTACTTC. Its translation is CSVGSSANKETQYF.

The chain carries TRBV28 and TRBJ2-7; tentative D call: TRBD1 (5 bases). Looked up from germline, CDR1 is MDHEN and CDR2 is SYDVKM. The CDR3 extends over 15 amino acids. V was clipped by 2 bases and J by 2 bases, with 13 bases between them. CDR3 sequence reads: CASSLPQGTTYEQYF. In DNA form, the CDR3 reads TGTGCCAGCAGTTTACCGCAGGGTACCACCTACGAGCAGTACTTC.

CDR3 amino acids: CASSETVQWFGYTF. As DNA, the CDR3 is TGTGCCAGCAGTGAAACCGTTCAGTGGTTTGGCTACACCTTC. V gene TRBV2 combines with J gene TRBJ1-2, with D uncertain. The CDR3 is 14 amino acids. CDR1 is SNHLY, CDR2 FYNNEI, per germline. V lost 2 bases and J 7 bases, leaving 14 bases between the germline ends. Drawing the rest from reference TRBV2 and TRBJ1-2, the complete variable domain is EPEVTQTPSHQVTQMGQEVILRCVPISNHLYFYWYRQILGQKVEFLVSFYNNEISEKSEIFDDQFSVERPDGSNFTLKIRSTKLEDSAMYFCASSETVQWFGYTFGSGTRLTVV.

This clone was counted between two and nine times. The chain employs TRBV7-8 and TRBJ1-1; D is ambiguous. V lost 0 bases, J lost 5 bases, and 10 bases lay in between. There are 14 residues in the CDR3. Looked up from germline, CDR1 is SGHVS and CDR2 is FQNEAQ. The DNA for the CDR3 is TGTGCCAGCAGCTTAGCGGGTCGGGGAACTGAAGCTTTCTTT. Its translation is CASSLAGRGTEAFF.

The genes are TRBV27 and TRBJ1-5, with D unclear. Germline loops: CDR1 MNHEY, CDR2 SMNVEV (reference sequence). V was cut by 0 bases and J by 6 bases, with 9 bases left in between. The CDR3 runs to 14 residues. CDR3 in DNA: TGTGCCAGCAGTTTATCCCCCTCGGGTCAGCCCCAGCATTTT. This codes for CASSLSPSGQPQHF.

The rearrangement uses TRBV28 and TRBJ1-6; no definite D call. Germline CDR1 and CDR2: MDHEN and SYDVKM. The V and J ends lost 6 bases and 10 bases respectively, with 22 bases between them. The CDR3 length is 16 residues. CDR3 protein: CASRPPPGSGESPLHF. The CDR3 DNA follows: TGTGCCAGCAGGCCTCCCCCGGGGAGCGGAGAGTCACCCCTCCACTTT.

The chain employs TRBV14 and TRBJ2-7; no reliable D call. The CDR3 is made up of 15 amino acids. Germline loops: CDR1 SGHDN, CDR2 FVKESK. V lost 0 bases, J lost 4 bases, and 13 bases lay in between. The chain's CDR3 is CASSQDRPPPYEQYF. In DNA, the CDR3 is TGTGCCAGCAGCCAAGACAGGCCGCCCCCGTACGAGCAGTACTTC.

The chain has TRBV11-2 and TRBJ1-2, with 12 bases matching TRBD1. This CDR3 has 16 amino acids. J was trimmed by 8 bases and V by 5 bases; bases with no gene match: 12. CDR1 and CDR2 (germline): SGHAT, FQNNGV. The DNA for the CDR3 is TGTGCCAGCAGCGCCCCCGGGACAGGGGGCGCGGAGGGCTACACCTTC. Translating it yields CASSAPGTGGAEGYTF.

This CDR3 is CAWLDRGFIGHTEAFF. DNA of the CDR3: TGTGCCTGGTTGGACAGGGGGTTCATAGGACACACTGAAGCTTTCTTT. V and J are TRBV30 and TRBJ1-1; 10 bases align to TRBD1. The CDR3 is made up of 16 amino acids. The ends lost 5 bases at V and 3 bases at J; junction bases unmatched: 12. Germline V CDR1 and CDR2: GTSNPN, SVGIG (reference sequence).

This clone was seen a few times. The CDR3 nucleotides read TGTGCCAGCAGCCTCCCTAGCGGGGCCAACTCCTACAATGAGCAGTTCTTC. Its protein product is CASSLPSGANSYNEQFF. The chain links TRBV7-8 to TRBJ2-1, with 9 bases aligning to TRBD2. V lost 5 bases to trimming and J lost 0 bases; unmatched junction nucleotides: 8. The CDR3 sequence is 17 residues long. Germline V CDR1 and CDR2: SGHVS, FQNEAQ.

CDR3 region: CASSQTRTSGSFYEQYF. The CDR3 nucleotides read TGTGCCAGCAGTCAAACACGGACTAGCGGGAGTTTTTACGAGCAGTACTTC. The rearrangement links TRBV6-6 to TRBJ2-7; 13 bases match TRBD2. V lost 5 bases to trimming and J lost 4 bases; unmatched junction nucleotides: 11. CDR3 size: 17 residues. Germline V gene lookup returns CDR1 MNHNY and CDR2 SVGAGI (reference sequence).

This clone was seen a single time. The J gene is TRBJ2-7, the V gene TRBV5-1; TRBD2 matches 8 bases. The CDR3 length is 12 residues. Germline values: CDR1 SGHRS, CDR2 YFSETQ. Trimming removed 0 bases from V and 7 bases from J; junction bases left unmatched: 0. The CDR3 DNA reads TGCGCCAGCAGCTTGGGACTAGCGGAGCAGTACTTC. This translates into CASSLGLAEQYF.

The rearrangement uses TRBV19 and TRBJ2-1, with D possibly TRBD2 on 6 matching bases. The V gene's germline CDR1 is LNHDA and CDR2 SQIVND (reference sequence). Trimming took off 3 bases at V and 3 bases at J, with 15 bases between the two ends. This CDR3 contains 16 residues. In DNA, the CDR3 is TGTGCCAGTAGTATCATGCGGGGCGGGTACTACAATGAGCAGTTCTTC. This translates into CASSIMRGGYYNEQFF.

The rearrangement joins TRBV27 to TRBJ2-7, with TRBD2 matching over 14 bases. The J segment lost 7 bases and the V segment lost 6 bases, leaving 14 bases of the junction unmatched. CDR1 and CDR2 from the germline V gene are MNHEY and SMNVEV (reference sequence). The CDR3 spans 17 residues. The CDR3 spells CASSPRPPTSGRGEQYF. The CDR3 nucleotides are TGTGCCAGCAGCCCTAGACCCCCGACTAGCGGGAGGGGTGAGCAGTACTTC.

Note on this clone: A junction end diverges from the germline sequence, so it may reflect a read error. The chain recombines TRBV13 with TRBJ2-7; 7 bases are shared with TRBD2. The CDR3 contains 13 residues. The germline V gene encodes CDR1 PRHDT and CDR2 FYEKMQ (reference sequence). The CDR3 region is CASSFPGDYGQYF. Written as DNA, the CDR3 is TGTGCCAGCAGCTTCCCTGGGGACTACGGGCAGTACTTC.

The rearrangement joins TRBV4-1 to TRBJ1-5; 10 positions match TRBD1. This CDR3 is 15 amino acids long. Germline V gene lookup returns CDR1 MGHRA and CDR2 YSYEKL. Unmatched junction bases numbered 1, after V lost 1 base and J lost 4 bases. The CDR3: CASSQAGQGNQPQHF. DNA of the CDR3: TGCGCCAGCAGCCAAGCGGGACAGGGGAATCAGCCCCAGCATTTT.

This chain links TRBV9 with TRBJ2-7, with D possibly TRBD2 on 6 matching bases. CDR3 length: 15 residues. The germline V gene encodes CDR1 SGDLS and CDR2 YYNGEE. The V and J ends lost 0 bases and 2 bases respectively, with 12 bases between them. The CDR3 loop reads CASSVGAGRAYEQYF. In DNA form, the CDR3 reads TGTGCCAGCAGCGTAGGGGCCGGGAGAGCCTACGAGCAGTACTTC.

The chain combines TRBV10-3 with TRBJ1-6, with 7 bases that match TRBD1. This CDR3 contains 15 residues. The trim removed 4 bases at V and 3 bases at J, leaving 3 bases unmatched. Looked up from germline, CDR1 is ENHRY and CDR2 is SYGVKD. DNA for the CDR3: TGTGCCATCAGTGGAACAGGGGTCTATAATTCACCCCTCCACTTT. Encoded protein: CAISGTGVYNSPLHF.

The sample holds one count of this clone. The chain employs TRBV5-1 and TRBJ2-5; 9 nucleotides agree with TRBD2. Germline V CDR1 and CDR2: SGHRS, YFSETQ. V lost 4 bases, J lost 5 bases, and 6 bases stayed unmatched. The CDR3 is 14 residues long. CDR3 residues: CASSGGGAVETQYF. DNA for the CDR3: TGCGCCAGCAGCGGCGGGGGGGCCGTGGAGACCCAGTACTTC.

The V gene is TRBV7-9, the J gene TRBJ1-4; D not resolved. Germline lookup yields CDR1 SEHNR and CDR2 FQNEAQ (reference sequence). CDR3 length: 14 residues. Trimming left V 5 bases short and J 0 bases short, with 7 bases between. The CDR3 DNA follows: TGTGCCAGCAGCCCACGAGCAACTAATGAAAAACTGTTTTTT. Amino acid sequence: CASSPRATNEKLFF.